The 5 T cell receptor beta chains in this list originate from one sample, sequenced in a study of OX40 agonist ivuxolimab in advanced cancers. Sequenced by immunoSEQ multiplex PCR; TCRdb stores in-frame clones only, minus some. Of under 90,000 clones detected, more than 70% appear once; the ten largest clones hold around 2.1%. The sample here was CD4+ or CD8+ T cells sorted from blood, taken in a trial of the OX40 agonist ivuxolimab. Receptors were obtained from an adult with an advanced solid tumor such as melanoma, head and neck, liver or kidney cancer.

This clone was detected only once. This CDR3 reads CASSSPSPSAGETQYF. CDR3 DNA sequence: TGTGCCAGCAGTTCTCCCAGCCCTTCAGCCGGGGAGACCCAGTACTTC. The chain couples TRBV27 to TRBJ2-5; D is undetermined. Trimming removed 4 bases at V and 5 bases at J, with 20 bases between. The CDR3 has 16 residues. The germline gives CDR1 MNHEY, CDR2 SMNVEV (reference sequence).

CDR3 nucleotides: TGTGCCAGCAGTGAGGAAGGGTTGCACACTGAAGCTTTCTTT. Translating gives CASSEEGLHTEAFF. This chain uses TRBV25-1 with TRBJ1-1; D not resolved. The germline V and J ends were trimmed by 3 bases and 3 bases, with 11 bases remaining between them. This CDR3 region has 14 residues. Germline loops: CDR1 MGHDK, CDR2 SYGVNS.

The CDR3 DNA reads as TGTGCCATCAGTGACCGGGACGGGGCCTACGAGCAGTACTTC. Translation gives CAISDRDGAYEQYF. The gene calls are TRBV10-3 and TRBJ2-7; D tentatively fits TRBD1 or TRBD2 (5 bases each). Trimming cost V 3 bases and J 2 bases, with 11 bases left between them. In germline, CDR1 is ENHRY, CDR2 SYGVKD. The CDR3 sequence is 14 residues long.

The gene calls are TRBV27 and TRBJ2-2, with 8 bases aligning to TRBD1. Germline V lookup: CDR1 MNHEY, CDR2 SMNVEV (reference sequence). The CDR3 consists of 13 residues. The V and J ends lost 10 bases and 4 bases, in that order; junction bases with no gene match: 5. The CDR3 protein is CATKTGGTGELFF. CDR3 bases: TGTGCCACCAAAACAGGGGGCACCGGGGAGCTGTTTTTT.

This CDR3 is CASSMRVPYNEQFF. The CDR3 nucleotides read TGTGCCAGCAGTATGAGGGTCCCCTACAATGAGCAGTTCTTC. The rearrangement links TRBV2 to TRBJ2-1; tentatively, D is TRBD2 (5 bases). Germline V lookup: CDR1 SNHLY, CDR2 FYNNEI. The CDR3 extends over 14 amino acids. V dropped 5 bases and J dropped 2 bases, with 10 bases sitting between them.